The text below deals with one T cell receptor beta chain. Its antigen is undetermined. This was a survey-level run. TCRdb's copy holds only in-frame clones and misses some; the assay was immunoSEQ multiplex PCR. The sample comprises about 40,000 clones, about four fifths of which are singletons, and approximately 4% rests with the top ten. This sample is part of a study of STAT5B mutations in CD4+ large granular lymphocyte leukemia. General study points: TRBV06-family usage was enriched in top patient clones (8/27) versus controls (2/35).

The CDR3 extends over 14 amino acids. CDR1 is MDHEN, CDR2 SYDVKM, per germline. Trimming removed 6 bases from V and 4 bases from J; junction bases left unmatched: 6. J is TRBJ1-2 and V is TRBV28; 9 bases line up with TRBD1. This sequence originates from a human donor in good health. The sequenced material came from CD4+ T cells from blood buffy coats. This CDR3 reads CASRSTGGSYGYTF. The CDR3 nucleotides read TGTGCCAGCAGGTCTACAGGGGGCTCCTATGGCTACACCTTC.